This T cell receptor beta chain was sequenced during a study of OX40 agonist ivuxolimab in advanced cancers. The wider study: Patients were dosed with the agonistic anti-OX40 (CD134) antibody ivuxolimab. One hepatocellular carcinoma and a couple of cutaneous melanoma patients partially responded.

Germline V lookup: CDR1 MNHEY, CDR2 SMNVEV (reference sequence). V shed 5 bases and J shed 5 bases, with 13 bases lying between them. The CDR3 runs to 14 residues. This clone is labeled medium-sized. With autoimmune disease history or systemic immunosuppression, patients were excluded. The timepoints at which blood was sampled were baseline, cycle 4 day 1, and cycle 7 day 1. Assay: immunoSEQ multiplex PCR; the TCRdb copy retains only in-frame clones and omits some. The sample holds tens of thousands of clones, roughly 84% seen once. Sequenced here: CD4+ or CD8+ T cells sorted from blood, sampled in a trial of the OX40 agonist ivuxolimab. The chain employs TRBV27 and TRBJ2-1; D is uncertain. This clonotype was obtained from an adult with an advanced solid tumor such as melanoma, head and neck, liver or kidney cancer. The CDR3 nucleotides read TGTGCCAGCAGTCCCCTACTGTCTAACAATGAGCAGTTCTTC. This translates into CASSPLLSNNEQFF.